The T cell receptor beta chain described here comes from a study of T-cell memory formation after mild COVID-19. TCRdb re-analysed the 5' RACE reads in MiXCR, keeping a single row per CDR3 protein. The sample contains roughly 28,000 distinct CDR3 sequences, less than 15% of which appear only once. This CDR3 region has 14 residues. The germline V gene has CDR1 SGHDN and CDR2 FVKESK. V trimming: 0 bases; J trimming: 13 bases; junction bases outside the gene matches: 6. This clonotype was recorded many times. The chain carries TRBV14 and TRBJ2-1; 10 bases map to TRBD2. The sample was PBMCs or a T cell subset sorted from them (not recorded which). This clonotype was obtained from an adult woman who had mild COVID-19 (a few samples of this study predate the infection). Cell type and time point are not known. CDR3 loop: CASSQETSGVLQFF. CDR3 bases: TGTGCCAGCAGCCAAGAAACTAGCGGGGTCCTTCAGTTCTTC.